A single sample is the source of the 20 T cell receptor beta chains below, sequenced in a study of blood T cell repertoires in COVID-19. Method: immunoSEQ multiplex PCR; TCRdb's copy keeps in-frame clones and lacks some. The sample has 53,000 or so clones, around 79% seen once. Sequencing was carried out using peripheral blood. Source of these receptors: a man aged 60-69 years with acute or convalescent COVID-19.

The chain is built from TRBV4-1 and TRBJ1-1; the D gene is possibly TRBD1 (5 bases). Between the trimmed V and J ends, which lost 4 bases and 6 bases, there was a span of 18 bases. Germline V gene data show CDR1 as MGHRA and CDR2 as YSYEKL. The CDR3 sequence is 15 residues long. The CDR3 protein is CASSPSQGFFAEAFF. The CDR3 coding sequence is TGCGCCAGCAGCCCCTCCCAGGGTTTCTTCGCTGAAGCTTTCTTT.

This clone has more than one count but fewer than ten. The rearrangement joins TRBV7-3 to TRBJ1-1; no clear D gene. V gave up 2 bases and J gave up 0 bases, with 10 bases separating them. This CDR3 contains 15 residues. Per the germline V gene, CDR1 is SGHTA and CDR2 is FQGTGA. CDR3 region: CASSLLTAVNTEAFF. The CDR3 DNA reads TGTGCCAGCAGCTTATTAACAGCCGTGAACACTGAAGCTTTCTTT.

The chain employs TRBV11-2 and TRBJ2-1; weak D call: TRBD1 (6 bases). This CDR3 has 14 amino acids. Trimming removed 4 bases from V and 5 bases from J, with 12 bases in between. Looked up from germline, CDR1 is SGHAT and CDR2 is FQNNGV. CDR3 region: CASSSRGNHNEQFF. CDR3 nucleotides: TGTGCCAGCAGCTCTAGGGGGAATCACAATGAGCAGTTCTTC.

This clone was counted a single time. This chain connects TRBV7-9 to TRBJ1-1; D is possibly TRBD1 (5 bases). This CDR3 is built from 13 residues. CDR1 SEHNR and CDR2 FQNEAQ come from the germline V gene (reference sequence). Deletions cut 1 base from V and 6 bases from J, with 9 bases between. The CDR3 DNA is TGTGCCAGCAGCTTAGAACCGGGGGCTGAAGCTTTCTTT. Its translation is CASSLEPGAEAFF.

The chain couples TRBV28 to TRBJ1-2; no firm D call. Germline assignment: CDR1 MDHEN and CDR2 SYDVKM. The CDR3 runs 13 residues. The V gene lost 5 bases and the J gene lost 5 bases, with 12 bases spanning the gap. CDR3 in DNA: TGTGCCAGCAGTCCCCCCTGGGAGTATGGCTACACCTTC. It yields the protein CASSPPWEYGYTF.

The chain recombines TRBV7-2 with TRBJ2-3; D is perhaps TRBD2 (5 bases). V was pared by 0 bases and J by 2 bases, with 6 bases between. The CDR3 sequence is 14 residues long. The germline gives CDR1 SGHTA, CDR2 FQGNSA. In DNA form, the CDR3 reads TGTGCCAGCAGCTTAGCGGGAGTCACAGATACGCAGTATTTT. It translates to CASSLAGVTDTQYF.

Here the CDR3 reads CASSLLNEQFF. The CDR3 bases are TGTGCCAGCAGCCTCCTCAATGAGCAGTTCTTC. The chain has TRBV3-1 (or the pseudogene TRBV3-2) and TRBJ2-1; D uncertain. Per germline, CDR1 LGHDT and CDR2 YNNKEL (reference sequence). Trimming stripped 4 bases from V and 6 bases from J, with 4 bases between. The CDR3 consists of 11 residues.

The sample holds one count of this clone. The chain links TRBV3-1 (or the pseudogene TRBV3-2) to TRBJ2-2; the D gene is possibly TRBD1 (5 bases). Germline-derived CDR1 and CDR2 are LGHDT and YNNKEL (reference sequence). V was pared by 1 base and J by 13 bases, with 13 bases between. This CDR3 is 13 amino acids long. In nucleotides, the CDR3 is TGTGCCAGCAGCCAAGCGGCAGGGTCGTGGCTGTTTTTT. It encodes CASSQAAGSWLFF.

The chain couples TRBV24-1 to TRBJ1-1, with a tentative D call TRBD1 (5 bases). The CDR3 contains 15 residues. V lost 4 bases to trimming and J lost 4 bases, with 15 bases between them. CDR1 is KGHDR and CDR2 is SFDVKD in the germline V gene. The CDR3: CATSDPKTGGTEAFF. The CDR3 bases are TGTGCCACCAGTGACCCCAAGACGGGGGGCACTGAAGCTTTCTTT.

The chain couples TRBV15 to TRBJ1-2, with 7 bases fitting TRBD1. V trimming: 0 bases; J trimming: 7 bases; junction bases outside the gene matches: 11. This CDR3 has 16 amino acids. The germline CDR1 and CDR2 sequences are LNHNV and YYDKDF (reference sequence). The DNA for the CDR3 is TGTGCCACCAGCAGAGATCTTTCGAAGGCAGGGGGTGGCTACACCTTC. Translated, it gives CATSRDLSKAGGGYTF. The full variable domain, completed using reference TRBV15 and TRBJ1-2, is DAMVIQNPRYQVTQFGKPVTLSCSQTLNHNVMYWYQQKSSQAPKLLFHYYDKDFNNEADTPDNFQSRRPNTSFCFLDIRSPGLGDTAMYLCATSRDLSKAGGGYTFGSGTRLTVV.

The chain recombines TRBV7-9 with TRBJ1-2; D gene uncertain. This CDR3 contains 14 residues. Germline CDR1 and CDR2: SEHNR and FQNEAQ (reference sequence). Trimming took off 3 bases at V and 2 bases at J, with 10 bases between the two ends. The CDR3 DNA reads TGTGCCAGCAGCTTTGGGCAGATAAACTATGGCTACACCTTC. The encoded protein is CASSFGQINYGYTF.

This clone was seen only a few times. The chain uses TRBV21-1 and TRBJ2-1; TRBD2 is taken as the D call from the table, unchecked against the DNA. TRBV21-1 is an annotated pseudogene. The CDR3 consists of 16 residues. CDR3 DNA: TGTGCCAGCAGCCTTCTCGGAGCGCACACCTACAATGAGCAGTTCTTC. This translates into CASSLLGAHTYNEQFF.

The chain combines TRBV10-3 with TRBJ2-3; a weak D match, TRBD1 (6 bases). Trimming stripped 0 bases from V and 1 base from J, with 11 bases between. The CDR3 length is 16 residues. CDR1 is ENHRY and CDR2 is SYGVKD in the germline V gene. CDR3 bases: TGTGCCATCAGTGAGTCGACAGGTGGGCGCACAGATACGCAGTATTTT. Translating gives CAISESTGGRTDTQYF.

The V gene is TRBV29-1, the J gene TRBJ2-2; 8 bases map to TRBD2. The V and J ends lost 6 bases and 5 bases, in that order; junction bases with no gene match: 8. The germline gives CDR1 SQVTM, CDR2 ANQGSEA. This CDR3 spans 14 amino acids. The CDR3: CSVTSGHGTGELFF. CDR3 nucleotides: TGCAGCGTCACTAGCGGCCATGGGACCGGGGAGCTGTTTTTT.

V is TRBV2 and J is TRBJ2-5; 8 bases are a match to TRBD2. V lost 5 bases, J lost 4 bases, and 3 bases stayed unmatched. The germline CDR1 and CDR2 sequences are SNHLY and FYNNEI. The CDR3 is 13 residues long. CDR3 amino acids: CASSRRGGETQYF. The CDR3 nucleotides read TGTGCCAGCAGTCGACGGGGGGGAGAGACCCAGTACTTC.

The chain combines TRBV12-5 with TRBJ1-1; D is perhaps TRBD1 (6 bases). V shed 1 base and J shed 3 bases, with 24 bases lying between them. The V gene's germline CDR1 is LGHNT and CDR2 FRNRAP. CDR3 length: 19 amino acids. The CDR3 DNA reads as TGTGCTAGTGGTTTGGCCCCGGGAGGGGGAGGTTTAAGGGACACTGAAGCTTTCTTT. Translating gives CASGLAPGGGGLRDTEAFF.

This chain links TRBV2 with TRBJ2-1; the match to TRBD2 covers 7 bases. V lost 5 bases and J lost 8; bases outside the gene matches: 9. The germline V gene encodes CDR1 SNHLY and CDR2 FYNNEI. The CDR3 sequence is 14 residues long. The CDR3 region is CASSSTSVEDEQFF. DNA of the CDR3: TGTGCCAGCAGTTCAACTAGCGTAGAGGATGAGCAGTTCTTC.

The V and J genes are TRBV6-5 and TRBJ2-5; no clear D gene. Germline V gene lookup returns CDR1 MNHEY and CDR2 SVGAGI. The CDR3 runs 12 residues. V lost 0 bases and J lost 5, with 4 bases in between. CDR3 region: CASSYSGETQYF. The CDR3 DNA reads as TGTGCCAGCAGTTACTCGGGCGAGACCCAGTACTTC.

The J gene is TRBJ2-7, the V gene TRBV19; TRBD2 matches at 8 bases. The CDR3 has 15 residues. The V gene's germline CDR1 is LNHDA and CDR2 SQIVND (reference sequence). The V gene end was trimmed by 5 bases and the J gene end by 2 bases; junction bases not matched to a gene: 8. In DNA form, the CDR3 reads TGTGCCAGTAGTTACGGGGGAGCGGGAGCCTACGAGCAGTACTTC. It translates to CASSYGGAGAYEQYF.

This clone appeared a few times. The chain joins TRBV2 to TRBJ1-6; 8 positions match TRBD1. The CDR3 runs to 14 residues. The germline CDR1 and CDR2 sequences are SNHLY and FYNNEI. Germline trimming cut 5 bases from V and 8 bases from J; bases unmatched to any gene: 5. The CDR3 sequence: CASSQTGADSPLHF. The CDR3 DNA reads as TGTGCCAGCAGTCAGACAGGGGCGGATTCACCCCTCCACTTT.